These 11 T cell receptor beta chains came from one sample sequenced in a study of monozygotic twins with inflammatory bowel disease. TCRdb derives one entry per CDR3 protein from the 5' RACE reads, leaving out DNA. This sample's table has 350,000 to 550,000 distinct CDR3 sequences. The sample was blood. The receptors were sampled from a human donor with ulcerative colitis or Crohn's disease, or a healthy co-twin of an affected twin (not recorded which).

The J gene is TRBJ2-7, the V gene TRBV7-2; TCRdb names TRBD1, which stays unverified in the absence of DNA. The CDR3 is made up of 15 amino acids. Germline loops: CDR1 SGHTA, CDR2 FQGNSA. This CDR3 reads CASSLETGETYEQYF.

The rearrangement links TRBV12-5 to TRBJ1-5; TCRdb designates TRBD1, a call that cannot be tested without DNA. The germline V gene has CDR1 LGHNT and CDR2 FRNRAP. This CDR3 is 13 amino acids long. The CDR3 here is CASDFRVVQPQHF. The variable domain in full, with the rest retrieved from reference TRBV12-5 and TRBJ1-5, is DARVTQTPRHKVTEMGQEVTMRCQPILGHNTVFWYRQTMMQGLELLAYFRNRAPLDDSGMPKDRFSAEMPDATLATLKIQPSEPRDSAVYFCASDFRVVQPQHFGDGTRLSIL.

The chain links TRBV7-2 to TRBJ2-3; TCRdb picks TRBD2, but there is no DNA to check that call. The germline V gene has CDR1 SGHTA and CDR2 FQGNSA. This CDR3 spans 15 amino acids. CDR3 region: CASSLGLAVTDTQYF.

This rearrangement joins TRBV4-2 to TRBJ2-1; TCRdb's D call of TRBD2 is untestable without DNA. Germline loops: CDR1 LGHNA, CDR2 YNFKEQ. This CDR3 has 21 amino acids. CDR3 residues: CASSRENGRLAGGRGYNEQFF.

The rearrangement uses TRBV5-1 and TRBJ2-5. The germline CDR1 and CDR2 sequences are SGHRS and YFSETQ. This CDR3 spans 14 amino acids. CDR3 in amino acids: CASICSGIKETQYF.

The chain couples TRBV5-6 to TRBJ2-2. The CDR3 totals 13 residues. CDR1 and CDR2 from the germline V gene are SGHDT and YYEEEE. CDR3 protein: CASSLIQVGELFF.

The chain's CDR3 is CASSLARGTGNQPQHF. The V gene is TRBV12-3 or TRBV12-4, the J gene TRBJ1-5; TCRdb lists TRBD1, though no DNA is available to test this call. This CDR3 has 16 amino acids.

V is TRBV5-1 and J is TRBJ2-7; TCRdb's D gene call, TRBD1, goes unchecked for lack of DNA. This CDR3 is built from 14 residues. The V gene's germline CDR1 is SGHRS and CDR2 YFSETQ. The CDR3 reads CASSLASPGNEQYF.

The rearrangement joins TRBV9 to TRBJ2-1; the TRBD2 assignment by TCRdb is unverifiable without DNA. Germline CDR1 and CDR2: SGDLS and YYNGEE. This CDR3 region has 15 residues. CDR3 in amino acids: CASSAGLAPRNEQFF.

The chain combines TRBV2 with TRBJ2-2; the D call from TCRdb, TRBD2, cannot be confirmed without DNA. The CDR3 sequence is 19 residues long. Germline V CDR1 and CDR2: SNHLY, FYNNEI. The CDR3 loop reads CASSERGLAGGTNTGELFF. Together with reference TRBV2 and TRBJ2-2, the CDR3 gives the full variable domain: EPEVTQTPSHQVTQMGQEVILRCVPISNHLYFYWYRQILGQKVEFLVSFYNNEISEKSEIFDDQFSVERPDGSNFTLKIRSTKLEDSAMYFCASSERGLAGGTNTGELFFGEGSRLTVL.

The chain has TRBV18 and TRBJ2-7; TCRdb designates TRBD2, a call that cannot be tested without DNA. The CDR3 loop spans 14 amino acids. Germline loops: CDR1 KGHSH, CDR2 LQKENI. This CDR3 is CASSPREGGREQYF. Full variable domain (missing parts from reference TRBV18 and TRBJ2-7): NAGVMQNPRHLVRRRGQEARLRCSPMKGHSHVYWYRQLPEEGLKFMVYLQKENIIDESGMPKERFSAEFPKEGPSILRIQQVVRGDSAAYFCASSPREGGREQYFGPGTRLTVT.